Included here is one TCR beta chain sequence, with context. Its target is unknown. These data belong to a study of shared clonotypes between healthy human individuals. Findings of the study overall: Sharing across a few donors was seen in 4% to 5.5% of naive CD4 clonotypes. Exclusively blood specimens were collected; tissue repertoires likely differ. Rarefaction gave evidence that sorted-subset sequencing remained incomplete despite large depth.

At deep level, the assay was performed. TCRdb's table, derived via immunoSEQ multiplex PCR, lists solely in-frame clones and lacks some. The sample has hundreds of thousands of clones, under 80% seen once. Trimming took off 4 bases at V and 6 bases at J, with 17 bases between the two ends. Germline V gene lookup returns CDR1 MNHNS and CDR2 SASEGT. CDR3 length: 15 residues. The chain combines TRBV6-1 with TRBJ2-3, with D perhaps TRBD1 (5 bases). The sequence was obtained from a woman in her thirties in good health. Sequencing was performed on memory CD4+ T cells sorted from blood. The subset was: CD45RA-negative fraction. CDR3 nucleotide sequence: TGTGCCAGCAGTGCCGGACAAGCCGGCAGGGATACGCAGTATTTT. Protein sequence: CASSAGQAGRDTQYF.